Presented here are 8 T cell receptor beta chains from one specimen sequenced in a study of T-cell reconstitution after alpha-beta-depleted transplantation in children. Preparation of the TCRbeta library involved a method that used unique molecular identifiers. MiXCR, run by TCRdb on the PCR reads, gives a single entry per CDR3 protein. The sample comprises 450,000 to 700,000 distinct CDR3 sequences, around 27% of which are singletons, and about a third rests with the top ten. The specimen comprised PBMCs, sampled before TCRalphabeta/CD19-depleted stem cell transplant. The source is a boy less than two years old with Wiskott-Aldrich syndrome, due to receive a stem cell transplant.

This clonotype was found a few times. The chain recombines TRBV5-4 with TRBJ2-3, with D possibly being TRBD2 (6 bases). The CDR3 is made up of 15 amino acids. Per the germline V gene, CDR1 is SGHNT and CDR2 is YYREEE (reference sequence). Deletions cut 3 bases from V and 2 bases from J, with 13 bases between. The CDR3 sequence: CASSSASASTDTQYF. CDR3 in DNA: TGTGCCAGCAGCTCGGCTAGCGCCTCCACAGATACGCAGTATTTT.

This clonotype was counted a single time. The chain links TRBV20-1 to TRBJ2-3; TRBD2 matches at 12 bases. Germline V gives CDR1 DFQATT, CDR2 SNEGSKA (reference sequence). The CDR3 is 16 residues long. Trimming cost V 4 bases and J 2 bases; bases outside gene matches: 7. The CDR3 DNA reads TGCAGTGCTAAGGTCGGACTAGCGGGGACCACAGATACGCAGTATTTT. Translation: CSAKVGLAGTTDTQYF.

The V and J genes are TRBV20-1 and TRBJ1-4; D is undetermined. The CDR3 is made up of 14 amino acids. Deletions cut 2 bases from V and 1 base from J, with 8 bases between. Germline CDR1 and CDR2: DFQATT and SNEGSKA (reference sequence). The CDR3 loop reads CSARLALTNEKLFF. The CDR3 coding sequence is TGCAGTGCTAGATTGGCCTTAACTAATGAAAAACTGTTTTTT.

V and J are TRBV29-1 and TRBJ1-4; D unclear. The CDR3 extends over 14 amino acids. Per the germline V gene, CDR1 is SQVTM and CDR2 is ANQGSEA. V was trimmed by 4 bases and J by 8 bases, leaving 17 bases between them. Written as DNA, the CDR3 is TGCAGCGTTGCACGCTGGACCTGTTGGGAAAAACTGTTTTTT. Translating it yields CSVARWTCWEKLFF.

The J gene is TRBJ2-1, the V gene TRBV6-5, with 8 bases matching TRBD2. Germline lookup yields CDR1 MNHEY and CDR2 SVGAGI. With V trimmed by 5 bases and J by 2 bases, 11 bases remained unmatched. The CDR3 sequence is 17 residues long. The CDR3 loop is CASSIIVSGRPYNEQFF. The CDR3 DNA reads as TGTGCCAGCAGTATAATCGTAAGCGGGAGACCCTACAATGAGCAGTTCTTC.

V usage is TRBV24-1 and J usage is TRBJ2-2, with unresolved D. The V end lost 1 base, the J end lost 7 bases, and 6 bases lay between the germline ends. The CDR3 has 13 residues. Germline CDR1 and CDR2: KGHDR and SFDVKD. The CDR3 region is CATSDFGRGELFF. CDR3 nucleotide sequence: TGTGCCACCAGTGATTTTGGGCGCGGGGAGCTGTTTTTT.

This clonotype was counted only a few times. The CDR3 DNA is TGCAGTGCTAGCAGTCCAGGGGGCTTCTCCTACGAGCAGTACTTC. Its translation is CSASSPGGFSYEQYF. The chain couples TRBV20-1 to TRBJ2-7; 8 bases line up with TRBD1. Germline V gene sequence: CDR1 DFQATT, CDR2 SNEGSKA (reference sequence). The CDR3 loop spans 15 amino acids. Trimming removed 3 bases from V and 0 bases from J; junction bases left unmatched: 7.

CDR3 DNA: TGTGCCAGCAGCTTCATGGGAACTGGTGGCTACACCTTC. Translation: CASSFMGTGGYTF. This rearrangement joins TRBV5-6 to TRBJ1-2; no firm D call. V lost 2 bases, J lost 7 bases, and 12 bases lay in between. Looked up from germline, CDR1 is SGHDT and CDR2 is YYEEEE. CDR3 length: 13 amino acids.